This TCR beta chain was sequenced for a study of human T cells and chemical hapten exposure. Time point denoted: patch test 3, about 24 weeks after DPC sensitization. Treatment in this sample: therapeutic diphenylcyclopropenone sensitization with weekly scalp DPC. Unique molecular identifiers were affixed to discrete cDNA molecules within the library. TCRdb itself ran the RACE reads through MiXCR, one entry per CDR3 protein. Here the sample spans 85,000 to 100,000 distinct CDR3 sequences, around 25% being singletons. This receptor was identified in a man between 40 and 49 years old with alopecia areata. Some clones in this sample may be carry-over from other donors' samples. Material: whole blood, obtained in connection with sensitization to the hapten diphenylcyclopropenone (DPC).

CDR3 nucleotides: TGTGCCACCAGCAGGCGGGACAGGGGGAATCAGCCCCAGCATTTT. It encodes CATSRRDRGNQPQHF. The chain recombines TRBV15 with TRBJ1-5, with 11 bases lining up with TRBD1. The V and J ends lost 3 bases and 4 bases, in that order; junction bases with no gene match: 2. Germline V gives CDR1 LNHNV, CDR2 YYDKDF (reference sequence). The CDR3 has 15 amino acids.